A selection of T cell receptor beta chains follows, all from one sample in a study of T cell responses to AZD1222 COVID-19 vaccine. Here immunoSEQ multiplex PCR was the method, and the copy in TCRdb shows in-frame clones only, minus some. The sample holds under 150,000 clones, 85% to 90% seen once. The specimen was peripheral blood, collected 28 days after the second AZD1222 dose. The receptors shown here come from an adult who received the AZD1222 COVID-19 vaccine. Each CDR3 is given with its conserved first and last residue. Each record gives: V gene, J gene, CDR3 protein.

V gene: TRBV12-3/TRBV12-4
J gene: TRBJ2-2
CDR3 protein: CASRGLGTGELFF

V gene: TRBV5-1
J gene: TRBJ2-3
CDR3 protein: CASSLGPSGRAPDTQYF

V gene: TRBV29-1
J gene: TRBJ2-5
CDR3 protein: CSVRRTGANQETQYF

V gene: TRBV7-3
J gene: TRBJ1-6
CDR3 protein: CASSKGTANNSPLHF

V gene: TRBV19
J gene: TRBJ1-1
CDR3 protein: CASTAGRLNTEAFF

V gene: TRBV21-1
J gene: TRBJ1-1
CDR3 protein: CASSRTGVDTEAFF

V gene: TRBV15
J gene: TRBJ2-1
CDR3 protein: CATSSGGAYNEQFF

V gene: TRBV28
J gene: TRBJ2-5
CDR3 protein: CASSPRLGNQYF

V gene: TRBV23-1
J gene: TRBJ1-2
CDR3 protein: CASSQEPGQGYQYDGYTF

V gene: TRBV6-1
J gene: TRBJ2-1
CDR3 protein: CASSADDYPGRSEQFF

V gene: TRBV12-5
J gene: TRBJ1-1
CDR3 protein: CASGIQGIGEAFF

V gene: TRBV11-2
J gene: TRBJ1-3
CDR3 protein: CASSLGMRNTIYF

V gene: TRBV4-3
J gene: TRBJ1-2
CDR3 protein: CASSQDFTSYTF

V gene: TRBV9
J gene: TRBJ1-5
CDR3 protein: CASSVDVGQGRGNQPQHF

V gene: TRBV7-8
J gene: TRBJ2-3
CDR3 protein: CASSLRAAGDTQYF

V gene: TRBV28
J gene: TRBJ1-1
CDR3 protein: CASSSRFTEAFF

V gene: TRBV29-1
J gene: TRBJ2-1
CDR3 protein: CSVEVKPGAISYNEQFF

V gene: TRBV20-1
J gene: TRBJ2-5
CDR3 protein: CRVGTETQYF

V gene: TRBV5-1
J gene: TRBJ1-2
CDR3 protein: CASSLQGIDGYTF

V gene: TRBV19
J gene: TRBJ1-1
CDR3 protein: CASSIKPLNTEAFF

V gene: TRBV6-1
J gene: TRBJ2-7
CDR3 protein: CASSGALGLAGLTYEQYF

V gene: TRBV19
J gene: TRBJ1-6
CDR3 protein: CATGQGNSPLHF

V gene: TRBV9
J gene: TRBJ2-5
CDR3 protein: CASSVEIRPETQYF

V gene: TRBV24-1
J gene: TRBJ2-3
CDR3 protein: CATSEPTGIADTQYF

V gene: TRBV9
J gene: TRBJ2-5
CDR3 protein: CASSAGVGVQETQYF

V gene: TRBV4-2
J gene: TRBJ1-2
CDR3 protein: CASSQVGGQGIYGYTF